A single T cell receptor (beta chain) is shown here with its context. Its specificity is not known. The record originates from a study of T cell repertoires in urothelial bladder cancer. For the study at large: Resected lesion stages: three cT0, three cTa, three cT1, three cT2+.

Some clones are missing from TCRdb's copy, which holds only in-frame ones; the method was immunoSEQ multiplex PCR. The sample gives about 14,000 clones, roughly two thirds of which show up once; 8% to 9% is in the top ten. The V and J ends lost 1 base and 3 bases, in that order; junction bases with no gene match: 9. The CDR3 covers 17 residues. CDR1 GTSNPN and CDR2 SVGIG come from the germline V gene (reference sequence). Study-wide points: Median T cells were about 5,100 in carcinoma and about 25,000 in benign specimens.

Sequencing was carried out using tumor-infiltrating cells from bladder cancer. This sequence was found in a human donor with urothelial carcinoma. The V and J genes are TRBV30 and TRBJ1-4, with 9 bases aligning to TRBD1. CDR3 nucleotides: TGTGCCTGGAGTGCGACCCAACAGGGGGCTTCTAATGAAAAACTGTTTTTT. This encodes CAWSATQQGASNEKLFF.